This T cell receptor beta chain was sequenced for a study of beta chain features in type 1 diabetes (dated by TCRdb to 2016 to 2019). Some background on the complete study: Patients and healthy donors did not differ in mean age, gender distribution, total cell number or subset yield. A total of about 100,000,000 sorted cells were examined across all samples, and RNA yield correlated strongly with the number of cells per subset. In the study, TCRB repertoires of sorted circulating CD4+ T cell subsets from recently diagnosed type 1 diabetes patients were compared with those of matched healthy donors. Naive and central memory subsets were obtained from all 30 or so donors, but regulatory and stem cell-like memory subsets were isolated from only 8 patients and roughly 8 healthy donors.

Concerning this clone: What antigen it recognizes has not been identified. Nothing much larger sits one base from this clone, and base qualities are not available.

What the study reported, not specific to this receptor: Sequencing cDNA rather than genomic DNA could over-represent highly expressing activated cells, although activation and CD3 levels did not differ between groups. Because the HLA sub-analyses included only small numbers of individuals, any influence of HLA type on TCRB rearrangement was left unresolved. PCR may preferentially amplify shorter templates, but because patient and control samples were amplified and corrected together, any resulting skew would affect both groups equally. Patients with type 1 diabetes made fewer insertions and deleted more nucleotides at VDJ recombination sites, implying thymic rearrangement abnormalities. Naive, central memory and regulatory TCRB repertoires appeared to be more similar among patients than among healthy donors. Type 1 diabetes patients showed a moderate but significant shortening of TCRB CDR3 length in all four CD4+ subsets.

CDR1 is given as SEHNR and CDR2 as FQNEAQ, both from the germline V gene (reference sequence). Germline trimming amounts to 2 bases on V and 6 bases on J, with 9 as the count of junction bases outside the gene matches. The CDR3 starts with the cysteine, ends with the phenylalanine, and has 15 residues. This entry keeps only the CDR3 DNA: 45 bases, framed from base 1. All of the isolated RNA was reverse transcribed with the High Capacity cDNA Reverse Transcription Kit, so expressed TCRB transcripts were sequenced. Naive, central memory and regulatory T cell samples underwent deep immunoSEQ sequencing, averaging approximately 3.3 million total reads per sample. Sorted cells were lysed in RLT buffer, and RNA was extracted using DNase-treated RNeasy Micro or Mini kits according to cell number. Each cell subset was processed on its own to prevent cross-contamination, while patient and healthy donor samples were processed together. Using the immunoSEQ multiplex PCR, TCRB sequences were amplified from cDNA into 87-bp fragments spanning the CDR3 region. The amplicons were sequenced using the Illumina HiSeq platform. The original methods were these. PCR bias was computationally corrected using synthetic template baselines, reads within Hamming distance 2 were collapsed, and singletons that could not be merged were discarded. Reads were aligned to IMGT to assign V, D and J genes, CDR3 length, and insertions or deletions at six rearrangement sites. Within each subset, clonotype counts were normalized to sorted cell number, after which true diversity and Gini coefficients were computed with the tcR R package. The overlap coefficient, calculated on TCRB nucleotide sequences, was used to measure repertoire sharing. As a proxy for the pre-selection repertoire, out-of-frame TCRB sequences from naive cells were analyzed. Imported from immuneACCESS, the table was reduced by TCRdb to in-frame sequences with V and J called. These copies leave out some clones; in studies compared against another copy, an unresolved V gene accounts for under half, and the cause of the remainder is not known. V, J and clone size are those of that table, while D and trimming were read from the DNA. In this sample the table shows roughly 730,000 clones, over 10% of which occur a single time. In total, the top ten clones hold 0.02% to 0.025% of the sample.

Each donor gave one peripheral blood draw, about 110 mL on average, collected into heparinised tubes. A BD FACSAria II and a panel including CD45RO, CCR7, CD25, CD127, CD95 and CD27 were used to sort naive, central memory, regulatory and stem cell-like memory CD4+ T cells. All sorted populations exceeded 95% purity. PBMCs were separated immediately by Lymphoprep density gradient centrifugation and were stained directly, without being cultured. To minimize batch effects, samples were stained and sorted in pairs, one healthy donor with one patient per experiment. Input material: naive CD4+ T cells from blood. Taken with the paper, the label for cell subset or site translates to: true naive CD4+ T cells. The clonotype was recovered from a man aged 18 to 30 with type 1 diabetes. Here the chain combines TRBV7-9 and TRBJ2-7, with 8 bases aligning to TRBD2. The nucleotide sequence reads TGTGCCAGCAGCTTATTGCGGGGGGTCGGTGCCGAGCAGTACTTC. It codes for CASSLLRGVGAEQYF.